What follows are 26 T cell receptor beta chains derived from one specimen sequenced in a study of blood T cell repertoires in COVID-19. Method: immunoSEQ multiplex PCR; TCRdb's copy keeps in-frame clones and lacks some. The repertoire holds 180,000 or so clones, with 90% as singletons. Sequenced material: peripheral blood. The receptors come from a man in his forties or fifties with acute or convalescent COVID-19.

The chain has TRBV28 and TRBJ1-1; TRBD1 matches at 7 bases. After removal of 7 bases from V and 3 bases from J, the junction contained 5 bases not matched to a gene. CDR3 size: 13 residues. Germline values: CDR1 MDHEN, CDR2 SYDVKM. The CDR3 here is CASNLGGDTEAFF. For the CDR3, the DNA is TGTGCCAGCAATCTAGGGGGCGACACTGAAGCTTTCTTT.

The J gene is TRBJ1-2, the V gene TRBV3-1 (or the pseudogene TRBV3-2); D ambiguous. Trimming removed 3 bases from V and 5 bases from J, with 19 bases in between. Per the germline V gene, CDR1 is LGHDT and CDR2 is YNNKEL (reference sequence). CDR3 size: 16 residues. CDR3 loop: CASSHPPGWGAYGYTF. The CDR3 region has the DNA TGTGCCAGCAGCCACCCCCCCGGTTGGGGAGCGTATGGCTACACCTTC.

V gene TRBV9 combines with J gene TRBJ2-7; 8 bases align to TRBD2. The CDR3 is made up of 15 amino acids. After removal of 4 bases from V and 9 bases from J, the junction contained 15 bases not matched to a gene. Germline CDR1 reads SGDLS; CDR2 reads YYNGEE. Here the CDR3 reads CASSPFDSGIFGQYF. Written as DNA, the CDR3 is TGTGCCAGCAGCCCCTTTGATAGCGGGATTTTTGGGCAGTACTTC.

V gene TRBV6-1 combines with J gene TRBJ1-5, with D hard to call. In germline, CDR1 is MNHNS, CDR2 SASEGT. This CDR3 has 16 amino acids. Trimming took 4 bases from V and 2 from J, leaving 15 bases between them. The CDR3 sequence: CASSARQTMGNQPQHF. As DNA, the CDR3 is TGTGCCAGCAGTGCAAGACAAACCATGGGCAATCAGCCCCAGCATTTT.

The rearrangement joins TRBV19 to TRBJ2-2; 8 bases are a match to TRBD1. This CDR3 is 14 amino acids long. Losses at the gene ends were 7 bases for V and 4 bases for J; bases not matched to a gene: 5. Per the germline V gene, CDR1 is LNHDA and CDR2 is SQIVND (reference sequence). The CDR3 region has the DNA TGTGCCAGTACCTTGACAGGGGCCACCGGGGAGCTGTTTTTT. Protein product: CASTLTGATGELFF.

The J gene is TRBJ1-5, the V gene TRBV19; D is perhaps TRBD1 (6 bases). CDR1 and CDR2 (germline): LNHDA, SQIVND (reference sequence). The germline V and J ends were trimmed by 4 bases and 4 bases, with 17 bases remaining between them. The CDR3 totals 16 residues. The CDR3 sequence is CASSRDNPMGNQPQHF. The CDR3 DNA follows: TGTGCCAGTAGTAGGGACAATCCAATGGGGAATCAGCCCCAGCATTTT.

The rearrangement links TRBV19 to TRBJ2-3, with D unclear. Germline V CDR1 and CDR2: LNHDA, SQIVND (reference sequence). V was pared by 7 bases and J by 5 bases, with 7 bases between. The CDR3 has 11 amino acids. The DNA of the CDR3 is TGTGCCAGTATACTACAAGATACGCAGTATTTT. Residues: CASILQDTQYF.

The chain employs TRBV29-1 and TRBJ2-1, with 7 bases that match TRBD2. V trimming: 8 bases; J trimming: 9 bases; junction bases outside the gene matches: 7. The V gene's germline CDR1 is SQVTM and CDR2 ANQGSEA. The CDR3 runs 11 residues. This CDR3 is CSPASGSEQFF. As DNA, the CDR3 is TGCAGCCCCGCTAGCGGCAGTGAGCAGTTCTTC.

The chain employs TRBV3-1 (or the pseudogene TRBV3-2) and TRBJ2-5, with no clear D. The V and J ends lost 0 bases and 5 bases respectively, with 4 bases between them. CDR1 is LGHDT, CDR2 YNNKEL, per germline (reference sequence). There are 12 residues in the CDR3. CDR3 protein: CASSQEEETQYF. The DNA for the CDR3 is TGTGCCAGCAGCCAAGAAGAGGAGACCCAGTACTTC.

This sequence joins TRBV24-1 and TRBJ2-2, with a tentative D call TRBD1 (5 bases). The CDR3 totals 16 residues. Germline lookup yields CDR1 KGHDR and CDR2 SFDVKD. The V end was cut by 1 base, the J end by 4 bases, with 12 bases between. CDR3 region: CATSDFRQGSTGELFF. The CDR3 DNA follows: TGTGCCACCAGTGATTTCCGGCAGGGAAGCACCGGGGAGCTGTTTTTT.

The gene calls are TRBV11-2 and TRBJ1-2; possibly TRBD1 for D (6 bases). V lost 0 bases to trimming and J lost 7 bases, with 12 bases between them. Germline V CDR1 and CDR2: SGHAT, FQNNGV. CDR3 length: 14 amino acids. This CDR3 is CASSLEDRSFGYTF. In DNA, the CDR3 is TGTGCCAGCAGCTTAGAAGACAGGTCTTTTGGCTACACCTTC.

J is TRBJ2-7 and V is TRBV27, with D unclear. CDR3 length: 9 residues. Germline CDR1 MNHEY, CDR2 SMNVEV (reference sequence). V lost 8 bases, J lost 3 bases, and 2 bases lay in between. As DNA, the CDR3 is TGTGCCAGCCACTACGAGCAGTACTTC. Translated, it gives CASHYEQYF.

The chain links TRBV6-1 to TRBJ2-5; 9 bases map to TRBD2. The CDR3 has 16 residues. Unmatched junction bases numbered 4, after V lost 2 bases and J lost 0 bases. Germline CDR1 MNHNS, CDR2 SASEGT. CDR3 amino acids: CASSERSGGYQETQYF. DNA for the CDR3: TGTGCCAGCAGTGAAAGAAGCGGGGGGTACCAAGAGACCCAGTACTTC.

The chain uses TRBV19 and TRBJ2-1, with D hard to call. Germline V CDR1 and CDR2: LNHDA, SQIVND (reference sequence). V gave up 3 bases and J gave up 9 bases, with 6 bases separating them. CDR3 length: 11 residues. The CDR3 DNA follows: TGTGCCAGTAGTATCGGTGGTGAGCAGTTCTTC. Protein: CASSIGGEQFF.

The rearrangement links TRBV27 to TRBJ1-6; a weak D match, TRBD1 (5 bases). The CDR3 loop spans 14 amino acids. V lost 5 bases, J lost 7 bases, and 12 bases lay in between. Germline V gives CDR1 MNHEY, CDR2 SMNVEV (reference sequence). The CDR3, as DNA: TGTGCCAGCAGTGGTCAGGGAACAAATTCACCCCTCCACTTT. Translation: CASSGQGTNSPLHF.

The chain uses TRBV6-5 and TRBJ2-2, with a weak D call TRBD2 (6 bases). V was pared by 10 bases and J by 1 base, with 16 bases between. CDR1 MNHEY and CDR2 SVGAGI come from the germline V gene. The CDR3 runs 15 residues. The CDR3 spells CATQRGDWNTGELFF. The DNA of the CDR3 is TGTGCCACCCAACGCGGGGACTGGAACACCGGGGAGCTGTTTTTT.

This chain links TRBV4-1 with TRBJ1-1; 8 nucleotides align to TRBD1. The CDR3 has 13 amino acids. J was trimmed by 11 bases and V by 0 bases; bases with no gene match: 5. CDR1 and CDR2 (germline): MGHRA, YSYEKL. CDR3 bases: TGCGCCAGCAGCCAAGATGTCAGGGGGCCGGCTTTCTTT. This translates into CASSQDVRGPAFF.

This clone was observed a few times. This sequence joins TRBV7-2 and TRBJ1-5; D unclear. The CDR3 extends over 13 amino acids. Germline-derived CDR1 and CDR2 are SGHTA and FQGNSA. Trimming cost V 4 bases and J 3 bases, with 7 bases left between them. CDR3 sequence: CASSSRLNQPQHF. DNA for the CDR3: TGTGCCAGCAGCTCCCGACTCAATCAGCCCCAGCATTTT.

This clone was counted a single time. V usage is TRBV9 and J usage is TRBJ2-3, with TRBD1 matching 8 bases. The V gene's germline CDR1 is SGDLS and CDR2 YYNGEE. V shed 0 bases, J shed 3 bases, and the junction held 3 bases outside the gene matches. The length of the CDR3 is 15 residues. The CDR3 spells CASSVVTGETDTQYF. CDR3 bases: TGTGCCAGCAGCGTAGTGACAGGGGAAACAGATACGCAGTATTTT.

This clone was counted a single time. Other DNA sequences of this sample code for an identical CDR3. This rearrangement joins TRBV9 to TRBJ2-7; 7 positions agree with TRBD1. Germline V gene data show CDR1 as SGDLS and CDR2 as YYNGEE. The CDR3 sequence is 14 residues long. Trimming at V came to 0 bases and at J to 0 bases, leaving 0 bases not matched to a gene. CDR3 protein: CASSVGDSSYEQYF. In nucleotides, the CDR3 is TGTGCCAGCAGCGTAGGGGACAGCTCCTACGAGCAGTACTTC. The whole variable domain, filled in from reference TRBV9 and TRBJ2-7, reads DSGVTQTPKHLITATGQRVTLRCSPRSGDLSVYWYQQSLDQGLQFLIQYYNGEERAKGNILERFSAQQFPDLHSELNLSSLELGDSALYFCASSVGDSSYEQYFGPGTRLTVT.

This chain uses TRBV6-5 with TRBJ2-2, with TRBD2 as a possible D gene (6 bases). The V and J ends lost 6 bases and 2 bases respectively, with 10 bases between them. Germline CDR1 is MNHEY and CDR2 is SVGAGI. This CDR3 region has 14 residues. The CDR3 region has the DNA TGTGCCAGCAGAGGGACTCGCAACACCGGGGAGCTGTTTTTT. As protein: CASRGTRNTGELFF.

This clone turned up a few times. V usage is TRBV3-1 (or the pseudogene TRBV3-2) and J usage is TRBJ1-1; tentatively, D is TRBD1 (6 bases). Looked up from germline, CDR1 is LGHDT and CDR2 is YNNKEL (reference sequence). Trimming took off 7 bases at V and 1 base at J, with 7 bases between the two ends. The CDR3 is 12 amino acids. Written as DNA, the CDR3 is TGTGCCAGCACGACAGGGAACACTGAAGCTTTCTTT. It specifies CASTTGNTEAFF.

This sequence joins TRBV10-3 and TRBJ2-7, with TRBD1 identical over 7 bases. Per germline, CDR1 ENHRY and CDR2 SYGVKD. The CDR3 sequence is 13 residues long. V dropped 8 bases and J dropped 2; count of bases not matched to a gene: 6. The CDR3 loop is CAIGTVETYEQYF. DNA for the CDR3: TGTGCCATCGGGACAGTGGAAACCTACGAGCAGTACTTC.

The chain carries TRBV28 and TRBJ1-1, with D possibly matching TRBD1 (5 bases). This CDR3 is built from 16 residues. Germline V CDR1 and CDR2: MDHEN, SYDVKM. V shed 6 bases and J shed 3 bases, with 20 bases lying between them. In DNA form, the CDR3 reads TGTGCCAGCAGCTCACCATCGGACGTCAGGGACACTGAAGCTTTCTTT. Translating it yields CASSSPSDVRDTEAFF.

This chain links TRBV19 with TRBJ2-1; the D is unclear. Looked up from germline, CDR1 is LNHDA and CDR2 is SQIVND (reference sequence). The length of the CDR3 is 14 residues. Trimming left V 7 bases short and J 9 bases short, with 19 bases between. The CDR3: CASTPLIAVGEQFF. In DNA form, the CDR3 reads TGTGCCAGTACCCCCCTGATAGCCGTCGGTGAGCAGTTCTTC.

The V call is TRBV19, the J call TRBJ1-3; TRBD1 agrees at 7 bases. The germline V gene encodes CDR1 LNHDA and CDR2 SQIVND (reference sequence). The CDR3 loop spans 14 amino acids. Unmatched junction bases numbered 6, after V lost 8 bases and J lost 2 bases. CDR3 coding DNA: TGTGCCAGTGGAACAGGGGCCGCTGGAAACACCATATATTTT. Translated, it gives CASGTGAAGNTIYF. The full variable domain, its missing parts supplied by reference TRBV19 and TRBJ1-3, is DGGITQSPKYLFRKEGQNVTLSCEQNLNHDAMYWYRQDPGQGLRLIYYSQIVNDFQKGDIAEGYSVSREKKESFPLTVTSAQKNPTAFYLCASGTGAAGNTIYFGEGSWLTVV.